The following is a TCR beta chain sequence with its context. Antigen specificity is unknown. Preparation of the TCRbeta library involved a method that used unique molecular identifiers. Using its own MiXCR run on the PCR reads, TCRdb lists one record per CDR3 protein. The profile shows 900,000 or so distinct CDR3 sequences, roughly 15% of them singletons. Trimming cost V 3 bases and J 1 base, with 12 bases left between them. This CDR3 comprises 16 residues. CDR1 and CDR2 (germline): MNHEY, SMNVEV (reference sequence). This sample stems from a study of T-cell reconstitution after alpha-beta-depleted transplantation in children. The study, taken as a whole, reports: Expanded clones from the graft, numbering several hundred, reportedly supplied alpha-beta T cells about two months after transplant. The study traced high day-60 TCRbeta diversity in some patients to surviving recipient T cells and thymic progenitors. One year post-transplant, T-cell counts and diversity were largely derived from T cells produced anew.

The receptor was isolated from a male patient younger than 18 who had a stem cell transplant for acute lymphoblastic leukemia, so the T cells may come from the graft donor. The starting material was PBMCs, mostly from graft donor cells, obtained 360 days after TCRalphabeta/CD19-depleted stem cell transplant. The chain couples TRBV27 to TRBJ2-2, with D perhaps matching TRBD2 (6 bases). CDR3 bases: TGTGCCAGCAGTTTCGGACTACCCCAGAACACCGGGGAGCTGTTTTTT. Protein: CASSFGLPQNTGELFF.